These 2 T cell receptor beta chains were all obtained from the same sample, sequenced in a study of identical twins (dated by TCRdb to the mid-2010s). The library was generated by 5' RACE. Instrument on record: Illumina HiSeq 2000. Using fastp at Q25 and MiXCR, TCRdb reprocessed the public reads and kept productive beta chains. CDR3 protein sequences are deduplicated, and each keeps its most common genes and DNA. The sample data list roughly 700,000 distinct CDR3 sequences, and about 9.4% of these were observed just once. In total, the top ten clones hold approximately 0.94% of the sample. The data also belong to a second study, concerning yellow fever vaccine responses in identical twins.

What was sequenced was PBMCs. The receptors here all came from a woman between 18 and 29 years old in good health.

The table lists this clonotype with a few counts. V usage is TRBV4-3 and J usage is TRBJ1-1; D unresolved. Per germline, CDR1 LGHNA and CDR2 YSLEER. This CDR3 comprises 15 residues. V lost 1 base and J lost 1, with 10 bases in between. The CDR3 region has the DNA TGCGCCAGCAGCCAAGTCCCAGGCGGGAACACTGAAGCTTTCTTT. Its translation: CASSQVPGGNTEAFF.

The chain links TRBV7-9 to TRBJ1-4; 10 nucleotides agree with TRBD1. This CDR3 is built from 16 residues. J lost 4 bases, V lost 5 bases, and 7 bases had no gene match. Germline V lookup: CDR1 SEHNR, CDR2 FQNEAQ (reference sequence). The DNA for the CDR3 is TGTGCCAGCAGCCAGGGACAGGGGCGGCTTAATGAAAAACTGTTTTTT. It is translated as CASSQGQGRLNEKLFF.